The present T cell receptor (beta chain) was sequenced within a study of vaccination effects on CD4 cells after COVID-19. Whole-study context: Antigen-specific CD4+ T cells were expanded (with viral peptide pools) by the ViraFEST assay ahead of sequencing. General study results and limits: At late timepoints after vaccination, vaccine- and infection-induced clones shrank markedly.

V lost 6 bases and J 4 bases, leaving 12 bases between the germline ends. The CDR3 is 13 residues long. Once cultured for about 9 days, the cells underwent separation to obtain CD4+ T cells. Vaccine recipients, nucleocapsid antibody negative, had no prior SARS-CoV-2 infection. A note on this clone: Its antigen is unidentified.

Method: immunoSEQ multiplex PCR; TCRdb's copy keeps in-frame clones and lacks some. The sample shows some 39,000 clones, more than 75% of them seen only once. The receptor was isolated from a human donor who received a COVID-19 vaccine. This rearrangement joins TRBV12-3 or TRBV12-4 to TRBJ1-2; perhaps TRBD1 as D (5 bases). The specimen was CD4+ T cells from PBMCs cultured without peptide, collected before COVID-19 vaccination. In nucleotides, the CDR3 is TGTGCCAGCAGCCCACAGGCGATCTATGGCTACACCTTC. This translates into CASSPQAIYGYTF.